This record looks at one T cell receptor (beta chain) sequence and its context. Its antigen is as yet unknown. Given a much more abundant clone one base away, this may be a read error. The same CDR3 can be traced to other DNA sequences in this sample. The entry originates in a study of metastatic and nonmetastatic thyroid tumors. On the study more broadly: Repertoires of blood and of tissue (tumor or nodule) from malignant and benign thyroid patients were compared. Study-wide results and caveats: Benign nodules were reported to have significantly lower TCR beta diversity than malignant thyroid tumors, in blood and tumor.

As originally analysed: It was from CDR3 differences across clinicopathological groups that a distant-metastasis classifier for papillary thyroid cancer was built. TCRdb re-called clones from the PCR reads using MiXCR. These V and J calls are TCRdb output, not the study's own analysis. Of about 92,000 clones in the sample, 15% were seen once. Patients were all untreated before their thyroid surgery. The CDR3 totals 18 residues. From germline, CDR1 is LGHDT and CDR2 YNNKEL (reference sequence). J was trimmed by 2 bases and V by 1 base; bases with no gene match: 4. The clonotype was recovered from a female donor with papillary thyroid cancer or a benign thyroid nodule (not recorded which). Some clones in this sample may be carry-over from other donors' samples. Material for sequencing was blood. V gene TRBV3-1 combines with J gene TRBJ2-2; 13 positions match TRBD2. The CDR3 DNA reads TGTGCCAGCAGCCAAGGGACTAGCGGGGGCACTAACACCGGGGAGCTGTTTTTT. It encodes CASSQGTSGGTNTGELFF.